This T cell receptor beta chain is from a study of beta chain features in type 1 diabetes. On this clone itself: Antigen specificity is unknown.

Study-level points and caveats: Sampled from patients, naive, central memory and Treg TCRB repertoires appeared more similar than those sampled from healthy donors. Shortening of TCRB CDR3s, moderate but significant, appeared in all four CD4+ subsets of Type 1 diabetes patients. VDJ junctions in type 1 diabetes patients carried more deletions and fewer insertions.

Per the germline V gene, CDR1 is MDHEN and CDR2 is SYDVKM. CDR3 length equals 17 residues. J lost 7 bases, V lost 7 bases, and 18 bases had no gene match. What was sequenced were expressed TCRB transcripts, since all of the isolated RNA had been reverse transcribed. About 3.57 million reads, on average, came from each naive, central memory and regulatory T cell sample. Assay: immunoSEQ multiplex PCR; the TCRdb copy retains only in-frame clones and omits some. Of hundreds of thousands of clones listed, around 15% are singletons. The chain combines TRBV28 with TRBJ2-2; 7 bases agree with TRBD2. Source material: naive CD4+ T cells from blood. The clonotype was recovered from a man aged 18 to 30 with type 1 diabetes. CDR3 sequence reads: CASTNRAGLYQGGELFF. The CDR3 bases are TGTGCCAGCACCAATCGGGCGGGACTATATCAGGGCGGGGAGCTGTTTTTT.